The rows below give T cell receptor beta chains drawn from one sample of a study of cytomegalovirus exposure and HLA in healthy donors. This table comes from immunoSEQ multiplex PCR, and its TCRdb copy is limited to in-frame clones, with some not included. The sample includes approximately 100,000 clones, less than 75% seen only once; the top ten take about 11%. Sequences were obtained from PBMCs. The origin of the receptors is a man aged 35 to 55 in good health and CMV-seropositive. The CDR3 runs from the conserved cysteine through the conserved F or W. The order of the fields is V gene, J gene, D gene, clone size, CDR3 DNA, CDR3 protein. A D gene is named only where the DNA matches it firmly. Some rows have no size entry. The others give once, few or many, or a class for an expanded clone.

TRBV2,TRBJ2-3,-,-,TGTGCCAGCAGTCGGGGTCCAGATACGCAGTATTTT,CASSRGPDTQYF
TRBV10-3,TRBJ1-2,TRBD1,-,TGTGCCATCGTCCCGGGACAGGGAACCAGCTATGGCTACACCTTC,CAIVPGQGTSYGYTF
TRBV2,TRBJ1-2,TRBD1,-,TGTGCCAGCACGGGACAGGGGGCCCTCAACTATGGCTACACCTTC,CASTGQGALNYGYTF
TRBV29-1,TRBJ1-2,TRBD1,-,TGCAGCGTTGAATGGGACAGGCTTGAGGGCTACACCTTC,CSVEWDRLEGYTF
TRBV5-1,TRBJ1-5,-,few,TGCGCCAGCAGCTTGGAGTACGCGTCAGGGAATCAGCCCCAGCATTTT,CASSLEYASGNQPQHF
TRBV7-9,TRBJ1-2,TRBD1,-,TGTGCCAGCAGCAATCTAGACAGGGGACCTATTGGCTACACCTTC,CASSNLDRGPIGYTF
TRBV6-1,TRBJ1-1,-,-,TGTGCCAGCACCGAACCCCGTCGGGGGACTGAAGCTTTCTTT,CASTEPRRGTEAFF
TRBV7-8,TRBJ1-2,TRBD1,-,TGTGCCAGCAGCTCCCTCCTTGCAGGGGGCCTCTATGGCTACACCTTC,CASSSLLAGGLYGYTF
TRBV30,TRBJ2-3,TRBD2,-,TGTGCCTGGGATAGCGGGAGGGCCTCAGATACGCAGTATTTT,CAWDSGRASDTQYF
TRBV4-3,TRBJ2-3,TRBD1,-,TGCGCCAGCAGCCAAGATATTACCGACGGGACAGGGTTAACAGATACGCAGTATTTT,CASSQDITDGTGLTDTQYF
TRBV2,TRBJ1-2,TRBD1,-,TGTGCCAGCAGTCCCACAGGGGGCGCTTCGTTTGGCTACACCTTC,CASSPTGGASFGYTF
TRBV28,TRBJ1-5,TRBD1,-,TGTGCCAGCAGGCACAGCCTCCGGGACAGTTATAGCAATCAGCCCCAGCATTTT,CASRHSLRDSYSNQPQHF
TRBV7-9,TRBJ1-2,TRBD1,few,TGTGCCAGCAGCTTTATGGGGACAGGGGCCGGCTACACCTTC,CASSFMGTGAGYTF
TRBV6-1,TRBJ2-7,-,-,TGTGCCAGCAGTGTACTCTCGAGGCCCGCTTGGTACGAGCAGTACTTC,CASSVLSRPAWYEQYF
TRBV6-1,TRBJ1-4,-,-,TGTGCCAGCAGTAAGAAGGGGGATGAAAAACTGTTTTTT,CASSKKGDEKLFF
TRBV9,TRBJ1-1,-,few,TGTGCCAGCAGCCCACCCGGACAGAGGAACACTGAAGCTTTCTTT,CASSPPGQRNTEAFF
TRBV7-9,TRBJ2-1,-,few,TGTGCCAGCAGCCGGTCCCGGGATGAGCAGTTCTTC,CASSRSRDEQFF